These 19 T cell receptor beta chains were all obtained from the same sample, sequenced in a study of T cell responses to AZD1222 COVID-19 vaccine. The assay was immunoSEQ multiplex PCR, and TCRdb's table has in-frame clones only and misses some. Counted here are about 140,000 clones, around 90% occurring once; the ten biggest clones make up just over 5.5%. Material: peripheral blood, obtained on day 0 of AZD1222 vaccination. The receptors originated from an adult in good health.

This chain joins TRBV7-6 and TRBJ2-7; D may be TRBD1 or TRBD2 (5 bases each). This CDR3 has 17 amino acids. CDR1 SGHVS and CDR2 FNYEAQ come from the germline V gene. With 5 bases removed from V and 0 bases from J, the gap between germline ends came to 20 bases. In DNA, the CDR3 is TGTGCCAGCAGCCTAACGACCGGGACCGCTAGCTCCTACGAGCAGTACTTC. Its translation: CASSLTTGTASSYEQYF.

This chain joins TRBV7-9 and TRBJ1-1; 7 nucleotides agree with TRBD1. This CDR3 is built from 14 residues. Per the germline V gene, CDR1 is SEHNR and CDR2 is FQNEAQ (reference sequence). Trimming took 5 bases from V and 6 from J; bases not matched to a gene: 9. The CDR3 DNA follows: TGTGCCAGCAGCCCCCGGGACAGTGGGTCTGAAGCTTTCTTT. Its protein product is CASSPRDSGSEAFF.

This clone was recorded once. J is TRBJ2-6 and V is TRBV7-3; D call uncertain. Germline V gene sequence: CDR1 SGHTA, CDR2 FQGTGA. V was pared by 2 bases and J by 0 bases, with 5 bases between. The CDR3 runs 15 residues. CDR3 sequence: CASSLQLSGANVLTF. In nucleotides, the CDR3 is TGTGCCAGCAGCTTACAGCTCTCTGGGGCCAACGTCCTGACTTTC.

The gene calls are TRBV12-3 or TRBV12-4 and TRBJ1-2; D ambiguous. V was trimmed by 6 bases and J by 2 bases, leaving 10 bases between them. This CDR3 is built from 13 residues. CDR3: CASSLQINYGYTF. For the CDR3, the DNA is TGTGCCAGCAGCCTACAGATCAACTATGGCTACACCTTC.

This clone was observed a few times. The chain combines TRBV5-1 with TRBJ2-3; 11 bases fit TRBD2. J gave up 2 bases and V 2 bases, and 13 bases lay outside the gene matches. The CDR3 runs 19 residues. Germline values: CDR1 SGHRS, CDR2 YFSETQ. As DNA, the CDR3 is TGCGCCAGCAGCTTCGGTAGCGGGAGGGCCGCAATTCACACAGATACGCAGTATTTT. Translating gives CASSFGSGRAAIHTDTQYF.

CDR3 amino acids: CASSQDRAGRNEQFF. CDR3 nucleotides: TGCGCCAGCAGCCAAGATCGCGCAGGCCGAAATGAGCAGTTCTTC. The V gene is TRBV4-3, the J gene TRBJ2-1; D remains unclear. Germline V gene sequence: CDR1 LGHNA, CDR2 YSLEER. V lost 0 bases and J lost 7, with 13 bases in between. CDR3 length equals 15 residues.

The chain has TRBV7-9 and TRBJ2-3; 9 bases agree with TRBD1. Losses at the gene ends were 5 bases for V and 4 bases for J; bases not matched to a gene: 10. Germline CDR1 is SEHNR and CDR2 is FQNEAQ (reference sequence). The CDR3 loop spans 16 amino acids. The CDR3 DNA sequence: TGTGCCAGCAGCCTCATAGGACAGGGGTTGTCAGATACGCAGTATTTT. Protein sequence: CASSLIGQGLSDTQYF.

The chain has TRBV29-1 and TRBJ2-5; 12 nucleotides agree with TRBD2. Germline CDR1 SQVTM, CDR2 ANQGSEA. The CDR3 covers 15 residues. The V segment lost 2 bases and the J segment 3 bases; nucleotides outside the gene matches: 4. The DNA of the CDR3 is TGCAGCGTTGAACCGAGACTAGCGGGAGAAGAGACCCAGTACTTC. This gives the protein CSVEPRLAGEETQYF.

V gene TRBV7-3 combines with J gene TRBJ2-2; a weak D match, TRBD1 (5 bases). CDR1 is SGHTA and CDR2 is FQGTGA in the germline V gene. The CDR3 covers 15 residues. Trimming took 6 bases from V and 4 from J, leaving 15 bases between them. The CDR3 sequence: CASRQDPFATGELFF. DNA of the CDR3: TGTGCCAGCAGACAGGATCCTTTCGCCACCGGGGAGCTGTTTTTT. The entire variable domain, with the rest obtained from reference TRBV7-3 and TRBJ2-2, is as follows: GAGVSQTPSNKVTEKGKYVELRCDPISGHTALYWYRQSLGQGPEFLIYFQGTGAADDSGLPNDRFFAVRPEGSVSTLKIQRTERGDSAVYLCASRQDPFATGELFFGEGSRLTVL.

This chain connects TRBV3-1 (or the pseudogene TRBV3-2) to TRBJ1-1; weak D call: TRBD1 (6 bases). The CDR3 covers 16 residues. V was trimmed by 1 base and J by 4 bases, leaving 16 bases between them. Germline V gene sequence: CDR1 LGHDT, CDR2 YNNKEL (reference sequence). As DNA, the CDR3 is TGTGCCAGCAGCCAAGTGGGCAGGGGAAGGGGCACTGAAGCTTTCTTT. This translates into CASSQVGRGRGTEAFF.

As DNA, the CDR3 is TGTGCCAGCAGCACTGAGCGGGGACGCTCCTACGAGCAGTACTTC. This encodes CASSTERGRSYEQYF. V usage is TRBV28 and J usage is TRBJ2-7, with 7 nucleotides matching TRBD2. The CDR3 has 15 residues. V lost 6 bases to trimming and J lost 0 bases; unmatched junction nucleotides: 8. Germline CDR1 reads MDHEN; CDR2 reads SYDVKM.

The genes are TRBV4-3 and TRBJ1-4, with D perhaps TRBD1 (5 bases). Germline loops: CDR1 LGHNA, CDR2 YSLEER. CDR3 length equals 17 residues. The V gene lost 0 bases and the J gene lost 1 base, with 12 bases spanning the gap. The CDR3, as DNA: TGCGCCAGCAGCCAAGATCGGATGGGGCGAACTAATGAAAAACTGTTTTTT. Its protein product is CASSQDRMGRTNEKLFF.

The chain couples TRBV28 to TRBJ2-7, with 8 bases fitting TRBD1. Germline CDR1 MDHEN, CDR2 SYDVKM. This CDR3 spans 15 amino acids. The trim removed 5 bases at V and 5 bases at J, leaving 11 bases unmatched. The CDR3 sequence is CASSTVGQGAHEQYF. The CDR3 nucleotides read TGTGCCAGCAGTACCGTCGGACAGGGCGCTCACGAGCAGTACTTC.

The rearrangement joins TRBV5-1 to TRBJ2-2; D tentatively reads TRBD1 or TRBD2 (6 bases each). Per germline, CDR1 SGHRS and CDR2 YFSETQ. V lost 2 bases and J lost 12, with 14 bases in between. This CDR3 region has 13 residues. The DNA for the CDR3 is TGCGCCAGCAGCTTTGAACCCCGGGGGCAGCTGTTTTTT. It yields the protein CASSFEPRGQLFF.

The chain is built from TRBV4-2 and TRBJ2-7; 9 nucleotides agree with TRBD2. CDR1 is LGHNA and CDR2 is YNFKEQ in the germline V gene. Unmatched junction bases numbered 3, after V lost 1 base and J lost 5 bases. CDR3 size: 14 residues. CDR3 in amino acids: CASSQGLAGNEQYF. DNA of the CDR3: TGTGCCAGCAGCCAAGGGCTAGCGGGAAACGAGCAGTACTTC.

CDR3 residues: CASSSTGEPSDTQYF. CDR3 coding DNA: TGTGCCAGCAGCTCGACAGGGGAACCCTCAGATACGCAGTATTTT. The chain joins TRBV28 to TRBJ2-3, with 8 bases fitting TRBD1. Germline CDR1 reads MDHEN; CDR2 reads SYDVKM. The CDR3 extends over 15 amino acids. V dropped 6 bases and J dropped 4; count of bases not matched to a gene: 9.

V is TRBV29-1 and J is TRBJ1-2; the match to TRBD1 covers 7 bases. Trimming at V came to 0 bases and at J to 5 bases, leaving 9 bases not matched to a gene. CDR1 and CDR2 (germline): SQVTM, ANQGSEA. This CDR3 has 15 amino acids. The CDR3 DNA is TGCAGCGTTGAAGATAGAGAGGGGGCGGGATATGGCTACACCTTC. It translates to CSVEDREGAGYGYTF.

This chain joins TRBV3-1 (or the pseudogene TRBV3-2) and TRBJ1-2, with D possibly being TRBD1 (5 bases). CDR3 length equals 13 residues. Germline V lookup: CDR1 LGHDT, CDR2 YNNKEL (reference sequence). V was trimmed by 2 bases and J by 4 bases, leaving 8 bases between them. In DNA, the CDR3 is TGTGCCAGCAGCCAACAGGGAGCCTATGGCTACACCTTC. Translating gives CASSQQGAYGYTF.

The chain carries TRBV5-1 and TRBJ1-2, with 8 nucleotides matching TRBD1. Germline V gene data show CDR1 as SGHRS and CDR2 as YFSETQ. V dropped 4 bases and J dropped 1; count of bases not matched to a gene: 3. This CDR3 contains 14 residues. The CDR3 loop is CASSEGQVNYGYTF. CDR3 DNA: TGCGCCAGCAGCGAGGGACAGGTTAACTATGGCTACACCTTC.